Described below is a single T cell receptor (beta chain) sequence and its context. Its antigen is not identified. The germline V gene encodes CDR1 SGHNT and CDR2 YENEEA. Between the trimmed V and J ends, which lost 5 bases and 1 base, there was a span of 8 bases. The CDR3 sequence is 13 residues long. This record comes from a study of early stage breast cancer tumors. Study context: Of 15 to 20 invasive breast tumors, about a dozen were hormone receptor-positive, HER2-negative.

Overall study findings and caveats: Most shared enriched TCRB sequences were commonly generated ones.

The data were produced by immunoSEQ multiplex PCR, yet TCRdb's version contains in-frame clones alone and is incomplete. The table includes approximately 30,000 clones, roughly 50% detected once. The receptor was derived from a person between 45 and 65 years old with breast cancer. This rearrangement joins TRBV11-3 to TRBJ2-5; D uncertain. Sequencing used breast tumor tissue. This CDR3 is CASSRNPQETQYF. CDR3 in DNA: TGTGCCAGCAGCCGAAATCCCCAAGAGACCCAGTACTTC.